These 20 T cell receptor beta chains came from one sample sequenced in a study of T cells after posttransplantation cyclophosphamide. Controls had myeloablative marrow grafts with methotrexate and calcineurin inhibitor, sampled at 1 year. Data came from immunoSEQ multiplex PCR; TCRdb stores just in-frame clones and leaves some out. Here the sample spans 20,000 to 25,000 clones, 75% to 90% being singletons. The sequenced sample was PBMCs, obtained approximately 370 days after allogeneic stem cell transplant with calcineurin inhibitor and methotrexate. The source of these receptors is a female patient in her 30s who received an allogeneic stem cell transplant from an unrelated donor, was CMV-positive, and had acute and chronic GVHD. Some T cells may be graft donor cells.

J is TRBJ1-1 and V is TRBV9; 9 nucleotides agree with TRBD1. V trimming: 2 bases; J trimming: 4 bases; junction bases outside the gene matches: 3. The CDR3 is made up of 14 amino acids. CDR1 SGDLS and CDR2 YYNGEE come from the germline V gene. Written as DNA, the CDR3 is TGTGCCAGCAGCGTCCTGACAGGGGGCACTGAAGCTTTCTTT. It codes for CASSVLTGGTEAFF.

The chain joins TRBV2 to TRBJ2-5; TRBD2 matches at 10 bases. The trim removed 6 bases at V and 0 bases at J, leaving 7 bases unmatched. This CDR3 comprises 16 residues. CDR1 and CDR2 from the germline V gene are SNHLY and FYNNEI. CDR3 DNA: TGTGCCAGCAGCTCCGGACTAGCGGCCCACCAAGAGACCCAGTACTTC. Translating gives CASSSGLAAHQETQYF.

The gene calls are TRBV9 and TRBJ1-2, with TRBD1 identical over 8 bases. The CDR3 loop spans 14 amino acids. Looked up from germline, CDR1 is SGDLS and CDR2 is YYNGEE. V lost 3 bases and J lost 8; bases outside the gene matches: 9. Here the CDR3 DNA reads TGTGCCAGCAGCGGGGACAGGCAGGGAGGGGGCTACACCTTC. Translating gives CASSGDRQGGGYTF. The variable domain in full, completed from reference TRBV9 and TRBJ1-2, reads DSGVTQTPKHLITATGQRVTLRCSPRSGDLSVYWYQQSLDQGLQFLIQYYNGEERAKGNILERFSAQQFPDLHSELNLSSLELGDSALYFCASSGDRQGGGYTFGSGTRLTVV.

This clone was observed a handful of times. The rearrangement joins TRBV25-1 to TRBJ1-6; D might be TRBD1 (5 bases). Germline values: CDR1 MGHDK, CDR2 SYGVNS. The CDR3 is 14 amino acids. The ends were cut back, 2 bases at V and 3 bases at J, with 5 bases in the middle. CDR3: CASSEQGYNSPLHF. CDR3 coding DNA: TGTGCCAGCAGTGAACAGGGCTATAATTCACCCCTCCACTTT.

The chain couples TRBV4-1 to TRBJ1-2; 11 bases map to TRBD1. Trimming at V came to 2 bases and at J to 4 bases, leaving 3 bases not matched to a gene. Germline loops: CDR1 MGHRA, CDR2 YSYEKL. There are 15 residues in the CDR3. DNA for the CDR3: TGCGCCAGCAGCCAACCGGGACAGGGGGTCTATGGCTACACCTTC. It yields the protein CASSQPGQGVYGYTF.

This clone has just a few counts. The genes are TRBV18 and TRBJ1-1; D not resolved. The CDR3 is 15 residues long. Germline V CDR1 and CDR2: KGHSH, LQKENI. V lost 2 bases and J lost 1, with 11 bases in between. CDR3 DNA sequence: TGTGCCAGCTCACCAAAGGAGACGTCGAACACTGAAGCTTTCTTT. Encoded protein: CASSPKETSNTEAFF.

This clone has only one observation. This chain joins TRBV11-2 and TRBJ2-7; D is perhaps TRBD2 (5 bases). The CDR3 runs to 17 residues. V dropped 5 bases and J dropped 2 bases, with 22 bases sitting between them. CDR1 and CDR2 (germline): SGHAT, FQNNGV. In DNA form, the CDR3 reads TGTGCCAGCAGCCGACCCAGGCGCGGAGGTCCCACCTACGAGCAGTACTTC. Protein: CASSRPRRGGPTYEQYF.

V usage is TRBV27 and J usage is TRBJ2-1; possibly TRBD2 for D (5 bases). Germline CDR1 MNHEY, CDR2 SMNVEV (reference sequence). V shed 4 bases and J shed 1 base, with 8 bases lying between them. CDR3 length equals 14 residues. CDR3 amino acids: CASSYRGSYNEQFF. The DNA for the CDR3 is TGTGCCAGCAGTTATCGGGGATCCTACAATGAGCAGTTCTTC.

The gene calls are TRBV2 and TRBJ2-7; D perhaps matches TRBD2 (6 bases). The CDR3 length is 13 residues. In germline, CDR1 is SNHLY, CDR2 FYNNEI. Trimming pared 7 bases from V and 3 bases from J, leaving 13 bases between. CDR3 bases: TGTGCCAGCATAAGGGGACTTATCTACGAGCAGTACGTC. Translating gives CASIRGLIYEQYV.

This chain uses TRBV11-1 with TRBJ2-1, with 7 positions matching TRBD1. CDR1 is SGHAT and CDR2 is FQDESV in the germline V gene (reference sequence). This CDR3 comprises 14 residues. The V gene end was trimmed by 1 base and the J gene end by 7 bases; junction bases not matched to a gene: 4. The DNA for the CDR3 is TGTGCCAGCAGCTTAGAGCTCAGGGGGAATGAGCAGTTCTTC. This sequence encodes CASSLELRGNEQFF.

V and J are TRBV18 and TRBJ1-1; the match to TRBD1 covers 9 bases. The CDR3 covers 15 residues. J was trimmed by 3 bases and V by 4 bases; bases with no gene match: 6. In germline, CDR1 is KGHSH, CDR2 LQKENI. The CDR3 is CASSLNRGPDTEAFF. CDR3 nucleotide sequence: TGTGCCAGCTCACTAAACAGGGGGCCGGACACTGAAGCTTTCTTT.

The chain couples TRBV2 to TRBJ2-5; 8 bases are shared with TRBD2. Per the germline V gene, CDR1 is SNHLY and CDR2 is FYNNEI. V lost 6 bases to trimming and J lost 0 bases; unmatched junction nucleotides: 3. This CDR3 region has 14 residues. The chain's CDR3 is CASREREYQETQYF. CDR3 in DNA: TGTGCCAGCAGGGAGCGGGAGTACCAAGAGACCCAGTACTTC.

The chain recombines TRBV10-3 with TRBJ1-2, with 11 positions matching TRBD1. Germline V gene data show CDR1 as ENHRY and CDR2 as SYGVKD. V shed 6 bases, J shed 4 bases, and the junction held 7 bases outside the gene matches. The CDR3 sequence is 15 residues long. The CDR3 region is CAISQGQGGFYGYTF. The CDR3 DNA reads TGTGCCATCAGCCAGGGACAGGGGGGATTCTATGGCTACACCTTC.

The table lists this clone with a count of one. The chain couples TRBV6-1 to TRBJ1-4; the D gene is possibly TRBD1 (5 bases). CDR3 length equals 15 residues. V gave up 6 bases and J gave up 5 bases, with 16 bases separating them. CDR1 is MNHNS and CDR2 is SASEGT in the germline V gene. The CDR3 sequence is CASRGEGSGNEKLFF. CDR3 DNA: TGTGCCAGCAGGGGGGAGGGGTCGGGAAATGAAAAACTGTTTTTT.

The chain couples TRBV18 to TRBJ2-7, with D perhaps matching TRBD2 (5 bases). Trimming took 2 bases from V and 4 from J, leaving 15 bases between them. In germline, CDR1 is KGHSH, CDR2 LQKENI. This CDR3 spans 15 amino acids. CDR3 nucleotide sequence: TGTGCCAGCTCACCATTAGTCGCCCTAGCTTACGAGCAGTACTTC. It is translated as CASSPLVALAYEQYF.

V is TRBV18 and J is TRBJ1-6; D is unclear. The ends were cut back, 2 bases at V and 11 bases at J, with 13 bases in the middle. Germline lookup yields CDR1 KGHSH and CDR2 LQKENI. The CDR3 is made up of 14 amino acids. CDR3: CASSPNRSGTPLHF. DNA for the CDR3: TGTGCCAGCTCACCAAATAGGAGCGGGACACCCCTCCACTTT.

The chain uses TRBV19 and TRBJ1-1, with TRBD1 identical over 9 bases. With 8 bases clipped from V and 3 bases from J, the junction kept 4 bases outside the gene matches. The germline V gene encodes CDR1 LNHDA and CDR2 SQIVND (reference sequence). The CDR3 extends over 13 amino acids. The CDR3 coding sequence is TGTGCCAGTCTGAGACAGGGGGACACTGAAGCTTTCTTT. Translated, it gives CASLRQGDTEAFF.

The chain is built from TRBV4-1 and TRBJ2-5, with D unresolved. Germline CDR1 is MGHRA and CDR2 is YSYEKL. The V end was cut by 0 bases, the J end by 4 bases, with 18 bases between. The CDR3 extends over 17 amino acids. CDR3 loop: CASSQDLVAEVGETQYF. CDR3 DNA: TGCGCCAGCAGCCAAGATTTGGTGGCAGAGGTGGGAGAGACCCAGTACTTC.

The V and J genes are TRBV11-2 and TRBJ2-5; 14 bases agree with TRBD2. The ends lost 5 bases at V and 0 bases at J; junction bases unmatched: 8. The CDR3 sequence is 18 residues long. Germline V lookup: CDR1 SGHAT, CDR2 FQNNGV. The CDR3 DNA follows: TGTGCCAGCAGCCACGGGACTAGCGGGAGCGGGTACCAAGAGACCCAGTACTTC. Protein sequence: CASSHGTSGSGYQETQYF.

The chain links TRBV6-1 to TRBJ2-3; TRBD1 agrees at 11 bases. The CDR3 totals 15 residues. Per germline, CDR1 MNHNS and CDR2 SASEGT. J gave up 5 bases and V 5 bases, and 6 bases lay outside the gene matches. The CDR3 region is CASSLDRGRVDTQYF. In DNA, the CDR3 is TGTGCCAGCAGTTTGGACAGGGGGCGCGTAGATACGCAGTATTTT.